A single sample is the source of the 15 T cell receptor beta chains below, sequenced in a study of EBV T-cell therapy then PD-1 blockade in nasopharyngeal carcinoma. Profiled with immunoSEQ multiplex PCR; TCRdb holds only in-frame clones, not every one. The sample consists of more than 20,000 clones, over 65% of them appearing once. These receptors lack a known antigen. The treatment is: AdE1-LMPpoly-expanded autologous EBV-specific T-cell therapy followed by anti-PD-1 nivolumab. Sequencing used CD8+ T cells from blood, obtained at day -245 from a patient whose treatment included autologous EBV-specific T cells and nivolumab. These receptors originate from a man aged 35 to 55 with nasopharyngeal carcinoma.

The chain recombines TRBV4-1 with TRBJ1-1; 7 positions agree with TRBD1. The germline V gene has CDR1 MGHRA and CDR2 YSYEKL. V gave up 5 bases and J gave up 1 base; unmatched junction bases: 7. There are 15 residues in the CDR3. As DNA, the CDR3 is TGCGCCAGCAGCATGACAGGGCAGACGAACACTGAAGCTTTCTTT. It codes for CASSMTGQTNTEAFF.

The chain is built from TRBV4-2 and TRBJ2-3; D is unresolved. V gave up 4 bases and J gave up 4 bases, with 15 bases separating them. The CDR3 is 15 amino acids. CDR1 and CDR2 from the germline V gene are LGHNA and YNFKEQ. The CDR3 sequence: CASSPDRLGADTQYF. DNA for the CDR3: TGTGCCAGCAGCCCTGATAGGTTGGGTGCAGATACGCAGTATTTT.

This chain links TRBV6-2 or TRBV6-3 with TRBJ1-5, with D possibly matching TRBD1 (6 bases). V lost 4 bases to trimming and J lost 6 bases, with 13 bases between them. This CDR3 has 14 residues. Germline V gene sequence: CDR1 MNHEY, CDR2 SVGEGT. The CDR3 spells CASSLAGVSQPQHF. The CDR3 DNA sequence: TGTGCCAGCAGTTTGGCAGGGGTGAGTCAGCCCCAGCATTTT.

The chain joins TRBV15 to TRBJ2-2; no reliable D call. This CDR3 is 14 amino acids long. Germline V gives CDR1 LNHNV, CDR2 YYDKDF (reference sequence). Trimming shortened V by 2 bases and J by 0 bases, and 4 bases separated the two germline ends. The chain's CDR3 is CATSRTTNTGELFF. Written as DNA, the CDR3 is TGTGCCACCAGCAGAACCACGAACACCGGGGAGCTGTTTTTT. Based on the CDR3 plus reference TRBV15 and TRBJ2-2, the full variable domain is DAMVIQNPRYQVTQFGKPVTLSCSQTLNHNVMYWYQQKSSQAPKLLFHYYDKDFNNEADTPDNFQSRRPNTSFCFLDIRSPGLGDTAMYLCATSRTTNTGELFFGEGSRLTVL.

Here the CDR3 reads CASSWTVSYEQYF. The CDR3 region has the DNA TGTGCCAGCAGCTGGACAGTCTCCTACGAGCAGTACTTC. The gene calls are TRBV5-6 and TRBJ2-7; D is perhaps TRBD1 (6 bases). Germline V gene sequence: CDR1 SGHDT, CDR2 YYEEEE. The germline V and J ends were trimmed by 3 bases and 0 bases, with 7 bases remaining between them. The CDR3 covers 13 residues.

The gene calls are TRBV6-4 and TRBJ2-6; 7 nucleotides agree with TRBD2. CDR1 and CDR2 (germline): MRHNA, SNTAGT. Trimming removed 6 bases from V and 3 bases from J; junction bases left unmatched: 5. The CDR3 extends over 15 amino acids. CDR3 region: CASSEGGDGANVLTF. The CDR3 DNA is TGTGCCAGCAGCGAGGGAGGGGATGGGGCCAACGTCCTGACTTTC.

This chain joins TRBV29-1 and TRBJ2-4; possibly TRBD1 for D (6 bases). V gave up 2 bases and J gave up 9 bases, with 8 bases separating them. This CDR3 has 11 amino acids. Germline-derived CDR1 and CDR2 are SQVTM and ANQGSEA. CDR3 nucleotides: TGCAGCGTTGAACAGGGGACCATTCAGTACTTC. Translated: CSVEQGTIQYF.

The V gene is TRBV4-1, the J gene TRBJ1-2; no clear D. Germline-derived CDR1 and CDR2 are MGHRA and YSYEKL. Trimming stripped 1 base from V and 3 bases from J, with 12 bases between. This CDR3 comprises 15 residues. This CDR3 is CASSQVGADHYGYTF. The CDR3 DNA reads as TGCGCCAGCAGCCAAGTAGGCGCAGACCACTATGGCTACACCTTC.

J is TRBJ1-1 and V is TRBV15; TRBD1 is a possible D gene (5 bases). The CDR3 spans 16 residues. CDR1 and CDR2 (germline): LNHNV, YYDKDF (reference sequence). V was cut by 0 bases and J by 1 base, with 12 bases left in between. The CDR3 DNA reads as TGTGCCACCAGCAGAGATTGGAGGGGCTCGAACACTGAAGCTTTCTTT. Its translation is CATSRDWRGSNTEAFF.

V is TRBV4-3 and J is TRBJ1-4; D is ambiguous. Trimming cost V 1 base and J 2 bases, with 14 bases left between them. The CDR3 is 17 amino acids. The germline CDR1 and CDR2 sequences are LGHNA and YSLEER. The CDR3 is CASSQVWQLGTNEKLFF. The CDR3 nucleotides read TGCGCCAGCAGCCAAGTTTGGCAGCTGGGGACTAATGAAAAACTGTTTTTT.

This sequence joins TRBV19 and TRBJ2-1; 7 bases are shared with TRBD2. CDR3 length equals 13 residues. V lost 3 bases, J lost 9 bases, and 5 bases stayed unmatched. Germline V CDR1 and CDR2: LNHDA, SQIVND (reference sequence). In DNA form, the CDR3 reads TGTGCCAGTAGTATGAGAGCGGGGATTGAGCAGTTCTTC. Translated, it gives CASSMRAGIEQFF.

This clone came up a few times. This chain joins TRBV27 and TRBJ1-6; D unresolved. Germline-derived CDR1 and CDR2 are MNHEY and SMNVEV (reference sequence). The V end lost 7 bases, the J end lost 1 base, and 8 bases lay between the germline ends. CDR3 length: 14 amino acids. The CDR3 loop reads CASKYSSYNSPLHF. Here the CDR3 DNA reads TGTGCCAGCAAATATAGTTCCTATAATTCACCCCTCCACTTT.

The V gene is TRBV9, the J gene TRBJ2-1; 8 bases map to TRBD2. The length of the CDR3 is 17 residues. Trimming at V came to 4 bases and at J to 1 base, leaving 10 bases not matched to a gene. In germline, CDR1 is SGDLS, CDR2 YYNGEE. The CDR3 DNA follows: TGTGCCAGCAGCTCAATGCGCGGGGGGCTATCCTACAATGAGCAGTTCTTC. It yields the protein CASSSMRGGLSYNEQFF.

The chain recombines TRBV3-1 (or the pseudogene TRBV3-2) with TRBJ2-1; D ambiguous. With 0 bases removed from V and 7 bases from J, the gap between germline ends came to 7 bases. CDR3 size: 13 residues. Germline V CDR1 and CDR2: LGHDT, YNNKEL (reference sequence). The CDR3 sequence: CASSQEQGNEQFF. CDR3 bases: TGTGCCAGCAGCCAAGAGCAAGGGAATGAGCAGTTCTTC.

The chain employs TRBV6-1 and TRBJ1-1; 7 bases agree with TRBD1. V dropped 1 base and J dropped 6; count of bases not matched to a gene: 5. The CDR3 is made up of 14 amino acids. Looked up from germline, CDR1 is MNHNS and CDR2 is SASEGT. The CDR3 here is CASSEGEGAAEAFF. The CDR3, as DNA: TGTGCCAGCAGTGAAGGCGAGGGGGCCGCTGAAGCTTTCTTT.